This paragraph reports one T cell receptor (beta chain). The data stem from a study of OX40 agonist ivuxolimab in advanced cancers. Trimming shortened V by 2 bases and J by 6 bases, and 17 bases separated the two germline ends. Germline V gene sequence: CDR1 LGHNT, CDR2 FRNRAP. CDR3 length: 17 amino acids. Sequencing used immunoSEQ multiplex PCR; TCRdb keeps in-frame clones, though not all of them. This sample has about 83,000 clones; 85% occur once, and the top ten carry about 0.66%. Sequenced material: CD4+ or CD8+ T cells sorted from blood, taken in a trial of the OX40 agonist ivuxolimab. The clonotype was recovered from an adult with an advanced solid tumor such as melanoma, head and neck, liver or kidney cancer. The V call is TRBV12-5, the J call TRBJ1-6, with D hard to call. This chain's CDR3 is CASGLSWGGLINSPLHF. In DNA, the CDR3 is TGTGCTAGTGGTTTGTCCTGGGGAGGGCTAATTAATTCACCCCTCCACTTT.